This T cell receptor (beta chain) is drawn from a study of T cells in Graves' hyperthyroidism and ophthalmopathy. The overall study: Peripheral blood was drawn at first diagnosis, prior to all treatment.

Among the patients, aged 18 to 65, hyperthyroidism was newly diagnosed and had lasted under 2 months. Using RNA transcripts as the source, TCR beta CDR3 regions were amplified. TCR CDR3 underwent first-round RT-PCR with the HTBI primer set. MiXCR, applied by TCRdb to the multiplex PCR reads, yields one record per CDR3 protein. Here the sample spans 380,000 or so distinct CDR3 sequences, around an eighth being singletons. Trimming stripped 3 bases from V and 6 bases from J, with 11 bases between. The CDR3 is made up of 13 amino acids. From germline, CDR1 is MDHEN and CDR2 SYDVKM. The clonotype was recovered from a man aged 30-40 years with Graves' hyperthyroidism that later progressed to Graves' ophthalmopathy. The chain carries TRBV28 and TRBJ1-2, with D possibly being TRBD1 (5 bases). Sequenced material: blood. The CDR3 nucleotides read TGTGCCAGCAGTTTGGAGGGGCGGGATGGCTACACCTTC. Residues: CASSLEGRDGYTF.